This is a list of T cell receptor beta chains from one sample in a study of cytomegalovirus exposure and HLA in healthy donors. Some clones are missing from TCRdb's copy, which holds only in-frame ones; the method was immunoSEQ multiplex PCR. The table includes 120,000 or so clones, approximately 90% detected once. The sample comprised PBMCs. The receptors originated from a woman between 18 and 29 years old in good health and CMV-seronegative. CDR3s include the opening cysteine and the closing phenylalanine or tryptophan. A D gene is named only where the DNA matches it firmly. Expanded clones get a size class; other rows say once, few or many, or leave the size out.

j_call: TRBJ2-5; d_call: TRBD2; v_call: TRBV5-4; clone_size: -; cdr3_nt: TGTGCCAGCAGCACCTCTAGCGGGGTCGAAGAGACCCAGTACTTC; cdr3_aa: CASSTSSGVEETQYF
j_call: TRBJ2-2; d_call: TRBD2; v_call: TRBV5-1; clone_size: -; cdr3_nt: TGCGCCAGCAGCTTGGAACTAGCGGGGGTTACGAACACCGGGGAGCTGTTTTTT; cdr3_aa: CASSLELAGVTNTGELFF
j_call: TRBJ2-1; d_call: TRBD2; v_call: TRBV15; clone_size: -; cdr3_nt: TGTGCCACCTTGCAGGGACTAGCGGGTAATGAGCAGTTCTTC; cdr3_aa: CATLQGLAGNEQFF
j_call: TRBJ2-5; d_call: TRBD1; v_call: TRBV7-9; clone_size: once; cdr3_nt: TGTGCCAGCAGCTTAGCGGGACAGGGTTCGACCCAGTACTTC; cdr3_aa: CASSLAGQGSTQYF
j_call: TRBJ1-6; d_call: -; v_call: TRBV30; clone_size: -; cdr3_nt: TGTGCCTGGGTGTATAGCTCCTATAATTCACCCCTCCACTTT; cdr3_aa: CAWVYSSYNSPLHF
j_call: TRBJ1-5; d_call: TRBD1; v_call: TRBV4-3; clone_size: -; cdr3_nt: TGCGCCAGCAGCCAAAGTGACAGGGGAGGTCAGCCCCAGCATTTT; cdr3_aa: CASSQSDRGGQPQHF
j_call: TRBJ2-7; d_call: TRBD1; v_call: TRBV7-3; clone_size: -; cdr3_nt: TGTGCCAGCAGCTGGGACAGGGGGCCCTACGAGCAGTACTTC; cdr3_aa: CASSWDRGPYEQYF
j_call: TRBJ2-7; d_call: TRBD2; v_call: TRBV19; clone_size: -; cdr3_nt: TGTGCCAGTAGTATAGCGGAGGGACTAGCGACCTACGAGCAGTACTTC; cdr3_aa: CASSIAEGLATYEQYF
j_call: TRBJ2-7; d_call: -; v_call: TRBV6-6; clone_size: -; cdr3_nt: TGTGCCAGCAGTTCCGGGAAAATTTACTACGAGCAGTACTTC; cdr3_aa: CASSSGKIYYEQYF
j_call: TRBJ1-3; d_call: -; v_call: TRBV5-6; clone_size: -; cdr3_nt: TGTGCCAGCAGCTTTTTGAACCACGCGGGGGGGAATGGAAACACCATATATTTT; cdr3_aa: CASSFLNHAGGNGNTIYF
j_call: TRBJ2-7; d_call: -; v_call: TRBV18; clone_size: -; cdr3_nt: TGTGCCAGCTCACCGGCCACGGGGTGGGAGCAGTACTTC; cdr3_aa: CASSPATGWEQYF
j_call: TRBJ2-7; d_call: -; v_call: TRBV13; clone_size: -; cdr3_nt: TGTGCCAGCGCAAGTTCGCAGGGTCCCTACGAGCAGTACTTC; cdr3_aa: CASASSQGPYEQYF
j_call: TRBJ2-5; d_call: -; v_call: TRBV6-1; clone_size: -; cdr3_nt: TGTGCCAGCAGTGAATCGGTTGGAGGGTGGGGGCAAGAGACCCAGTACTTC; cdr3_aa: CASSESVGGWGQETQYF
j_call: TRBJ2-6; d_call: TRBD1; v_call: TRBV5-6; clone_size: -; cdr3_nt: TGTGCCAGCAGCTTGGCCGGGACAGGGTTCTCTGGGGCCAACGTCCTGACTTTC; cdr3_aa: CASSLAGTGFSGANVLTF
j_call: TRBJ2-7; d_call: TRBD2; v_call: TRBV18; clone_size: -; cdr3_nt: TGTGCCAGCTCACCAGCTAGCGGGAGGCCCCCCTACGAGCAGTACTTC; cdr3_aa: CASSPASGRPPYEQYF
j_call: TRBJ2-1; d_call: -; v_call: TRBV7-9; clone_size: -; cdr3_nt: TGTGCCAGCAGCTTAGTAGCCCCACTAGTTAATGAGCAGTTCTTC; cdr3_aa: CASSLVAPLVNEQFF
j_call: TRBJ1-2; d_call: TRBD1; v_call: TRBV5-8; clone_size: -; cdr3_nt: TGTGCCAGCAGCTTGGAGACAGGGTGGGGCTATGGCTACACCTTC; cdr3_aa: CASSLETGWGYGYTF
j_call: TRBJ1-2; d_call: TRBD1; v_call: TRBV18; clone_size: -; cdr3_nt: TGTGCCAGCCAACCAATGAAGGACAGGAGGAATGGCTACACCTTC; cdr3_aa: CASQPMKDRRNGYTF
j_call: TRBJ1-1; d_call: -; v_call: TRBV30; clone_size: -; cdr3_nt: TGTGCCTGCGATCCAAGGAGGGGGGGGCTGGGCACTGAAGCTTTCTTT; cdr3_aa: CACDPRRGGLGTEAFF
j_call: TRBJ2-4; d_call: -; v_call: TRBV27; clone_size: -; cdr3_nt: TGTGCCAGCAGTAGGAGCGGCGAAAACATTCAGTACTTC; cdr3_aa: CASSRSGENIQYF
j_call: TRBJ1-3; d_call: -; v_call: TRBV4-2; clone_size: -; cdr3_nt: TGTGCCAGCAGCAAAGCATCAGGGGATCACTCTGGAAACACCATATATTTT; cdr3_aa: CASSKASGDHSGNTIYF
j_call: TRBJ1-2; d_call: TRBD1; v_call: TRBV19; clone_size: -; cdr3_nt: TGTGCCAGTAGGGGCAGGGGGTTGAGAGGCTACACCTTC; cdr3_aa: CASRGRGLRGYTF
j_call: TRBJ2-7; d_call: TRBD1; v_call: TRBV18; clone_size: -; cdr3_nt: TGTGCCAGCTCACCTCCCAACCGGGGACAGGGAAGAAGCGAGCAGTACTTC; cdr3_aa: CASSPPNRGQGRSEQYF
j_call: TRBJ2-1; d_call: TRBD2; v_call: TRBV25-1; clone_size: -; cdr3_nt: TGTGCCAGCAGTGAATCTAGCGGGGTCTACAATGAGCAGTTCTTC; cdr3_aa: CASSESSGVYNEQFF
j_call: TRBJ2-3; d_call: TRBD2; v_call: TRBV7-2; clone_size: once; cdr3_nt: TGTGCCAGCAGCTGGACTAGCGGCCACACAGATACGCAGTATTTT; cdr3_aa: CASSWTSGHTDTQYF
j_call: TRBJ2-2; d_call: -; v_call: TRBV7-2; clone_size: -; cdr3_nt: TGTGCCAGCAGCTTACGTCGGACATCGGTGGCGGGGGAGCTGTTTTTT; cdr3_aa: CASSLRRTSVAGELFF
j_call: TRBJ2-7; d_call: -; v_call: TRBV10-2; clone_size: -; cdr3_nt: TGCGCCAGCAGGGCCCGAGGCGAGCAGTACTTC; cdr3_aa: CASRARGEQYF
j_call: TRBJ2-1; d_call: TRBD2; v_call: TRBV7-3; clone_size: -; cdr3_nt: TGTGCCAGCAGCCGCGGGACTAGCGAATCCTATGAGCAGTTCTTC; cdr3_aa: CASSRGTSESYEQFF
j_call: TRBJ1-1; d_call: TRBD1; v_call: TRBV6-5; clone_size: -; cdr3_nt: TGTGCCAGCAGTTCGTCCGGGACAGGGGGCTTCAGAGCTTTCTTT; cdr3_aa: CASSSSGTGGFRAFF
j_call: TRBJ2-5; d_call: TRBD2; v_call: TRBV7-2; clone_size: -; cdr3_nt: TGTGCCAGCAGCTCAGTCCTAGCGGGAGTGGCCCAGTACTTC; cdr3_aa: CASSSVLAGVAQYF
j_call: TRBJ2-1; d_call: -; v_call: TRBV6-1; clone_size: once; cdr3_nt: TGTGCCAGCAGTGGACAACCCTACAATGAGCAGTTCTTC; cdr3_aa: CASSGQPYNEQFF